The 15 T cell receptor beta chains reported below all come from one sample, sequenced in a study of Ad26.COV2.S vaccination and SARS-CoV-2 variants. TCRdb's copy holds only in-frame clones and misses some; the assay was immunoSEQ multiplex PCR. The sample consists of around 400,000 clones, under 90% of them appearing once. Sample treatment: over 15 received Ad26.COV2.S at low or high dose, single or two shots; about five received placebo; per-sample allocation not given. It was on day 63 after the first vaccine or placebo injection that samples were taken. The sample here was peripheral blood, taken in a trial of Ad26.COV2.S vaccine versus placebo. All receptors derive from a person between 18 and 65 years old who received the Ad26.COV2.S COVID-19 vaccine or a placebo.

V and J are TRBV11-2 and TRBJ2-2; 7 bases match TRBD1. CDR3 length equals 14 residues. Germline CDR1 SGHAT, CDR2 FQNNGV. V lost 1 base and J lost 6; bases outside the gene matches: 2. The CDR3, as DNA: TGTGCCAGCAGCTTAGGGCAGGGGGCCGGGGAGCTGTTTTTT. Translating gives CASSLGQGAGELFF.

The rearrangement uses TRBV5-1 and TRBJ1-1, with 7 bases aligning to TRBD1. This CDR3 is 14 amino acids long. The germline V gene encodes CDR1 SGHRS and CDR2 YFSETQ. V dropped 3 bases and J dropped 4; count of bases not matched to a gene: 6. CDR3 amino acids: CASSSTTGVTEAFF. The CDR3 nucleotides are TGCGCCAGCAGCTCGACTACAGGGGTCACTGAAGCTTTCTTT.

The gene calls are TRBV12-3 or TRBV12-4 and TRBJ2-3, with D hard to call. Trimming removed 3 bases at V and 4 bases at J, with 8 bases between. CDR3 length: 13 residues. The CDR3 DNA reads as TGTGCCAGCAGTTTCGACCCGGCAGATACGCAGTATTTT. This gives the protein CASSFDPADTQYF.

This clone was detected once. This sequence joins TRBV4-1 and TRBJ2-5; TRBD1 agrees at 7 bases. V gave up 4 bases and J gave up 4 bases; unmatched junction bases: 6. Germline CDR1 reads MGHRA; CDR2 reads YSYEKL. The CDR3 is 14 amino acids. CDR3 loop: CASSLRTGRETQYF. In nucleotides, the CDR3 is TGCGCCAGCAGCCTTCGGACAGGCCGAGAGACCCAGTACTTC.

V usage is TRBV9 and J usage is TRBJ2-2; 11 nucleotides match TRBD2. The CDR3 runs 15 residues. The germline V gene encodes CDR1 SGDLS and CDR2 YYNGEE. V shed 7 bases, J shed 6 bases, and the junction held 8 bases outside the gene matches. In DNA, the CDR3 is TGTGCCAGCGACCTAGCGGGAGGTTCGTCCGGGGAGCTGTTTTTT. Residues: CASDLAGGSSGELFF.

The chain links TRBV14 to TRBJ2-1; D call uncertain. Germline V lookup: CDR1 SGHDN, CDR2 FVKESK. Trimming shortened V by 0 bases and J by 5 bases, and 8 bases separated the two germline ends. The CDR3 has 14 residues. CDR3 nucleotide sequence: TGTGCCAGCAGCCAAGATCTGCCGGACAATGAGCAGTTCTTC. This gives the protein CASSQDLPDNEQFF.

This clone came up once. A read error may account for a junction end that differs from germline. The chain carries TRBV5-1 and TRBJ2-1; TRBD1 matches 8 bases. The CDR3 length is 14 residues. The germline CDR1 and CDR2 sequences are SGHRS and YFSETQ. CDR3 loop: CASSLVPAQGAQVF. In DNA, the CDR3 is TGCGCCAGCAGCTTGGTGCCGGCGCAGGGGGCCCAGGTCTTC.

V gene TRBV27 combines with J gene TRBJ2-7; TRBD1 agrees at 10 bases. Germline-derived CDR1 and CDR2 are MNHEY and SMNVEV (reference sequence). Trimming at V came to 6 bases and at J to 4 bases, leaving 12 bases not matched to a gene. The CDR3 sequence is 16 residues long. This CDR3 is CASRLAGTGAKYEQYF. The CDR3 region has the DNA TGTGCCAGCAGACTAGCCGGGACAGGGGCGAAATACGAGCAGTACTTC.

This rearrangement joins TRBV1 to TRBJ1-2. TRBV1 is assigned pseudogene status. CDR3 length: 15 residues. This chain's CDR3 is CTSSQDLWGKDGYTF. CDR3 in DNA: TGCACCAGCAGCCAAGATCTTTGGGGGAAGGACGGCTACACCTTC.

The chain couples TRBV5-1 to TRBJ1-1; D gene unclear. CDR3 length: 14 amino acids. V lost 2 bases to trimming and J lost 4 bases, with 12 bases between them. Germline CDR1 SGHRS, CDR2 YFSETQ. The CDR3 spells CASSLGPFPTEAFF. CDR3 in DNA: TGCGCCAGCAGCTTAGGACCGTTTCCCACTGAAGCTTTCTTT.

This chain joins TRBV19 and TRBJ2-3, with D tentatively TRBD1 (8 bases). The CDR3 totals 15 residues. CDR1 is LNHDA and CDR2 is SQIVND in the germline V gene (reference sequence). The V gene lost 5 bases and the J gene lost 9 bases, with 21 bases spanning the gap. The CDR3 loop is CASSLTGGGQGTQYF. CDR3 nucleotide sequence: TGTGCCAGTAGTCTAACAGGGGGAGGGCAGGGGACGCAGTATTTT.

The V and J genes are TRBV10-2 and TRBJ1-2, with 9 positions matching TRBD1. The CDR3 spans 14 residues. Germline V gene data show CDR1 as WSHSY and CDR2 as SAAADI. V lost 2 bases and J lost 5; bases outside the gene matches: 3. CDR3 region: CASSELGQGYGYTF. The CDR3, as DNA: TGCGCCAGCAGTGAGCTAGGACAGGGGTATGGCTACACCTTC.

V and J are TRBV2 and TRBJ2-7; possible D gene TRBD2, 5 bases. With 4 bases removed from V and 3 bases from J, the gap between germline ends came to 10 bases. The germline V gene has CDR1 SNHLY and CDR2 FYNNEI. The CDR3 has 13 residues. CDR3 coding DNA: TGTGCCAGCAGTGGCGGGCATAACTACGAGCAGTACTTC. This sequence encodes CASSGGHNYEQYF.

The chain carries TRBV30 and TRBJ2-7; either TRBD1 or TRBD2 may supply D (6 bases each). Germline V lookup: CDR1 GTSNPN, CDR2 SVGIG (reference sequence). The CDR3 consists of 14 residues. Trimming stripped 0 bases from V and 4 bases from J, with 13 bases between. The DNA for the CDR3 is TGTGCCTGGAGTGTAATGGGGGGCCCATACGAGCAGTACTTC. Its protein is CAWSVMGGPYEQYF.

Worth noting for this clone: Additional DNA sequences in this sample encode the identical CDR3. In DNA form, the CDR3 reads TGTGCCACCTCGGGAGCGGGCAATCAGCCCCAGCATTTT. Its translation: CATSGAGNQPQHF. This chain uses TRBV15 with TRBJ1-5; D remains ambiguous. CDR3 length: 13 amino acids. With 8 bases removed from V and 2 bases from J, the gap between germline ends came to 10 bases. Germline V CDR1 and CDR2: LNHNV, YYDKDF (reference sequence).